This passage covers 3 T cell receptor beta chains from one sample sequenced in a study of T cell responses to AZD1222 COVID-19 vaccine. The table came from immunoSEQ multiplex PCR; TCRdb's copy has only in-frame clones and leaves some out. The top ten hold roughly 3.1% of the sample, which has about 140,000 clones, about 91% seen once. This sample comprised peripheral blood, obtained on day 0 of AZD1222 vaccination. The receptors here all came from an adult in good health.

CDR3 coding DNA: TGTGCCAGCAGTTTAGGGGGGAGGGACTACGAGCAGTACTTC. It encodes CASSLGGRDYEQYF. The chain is built from TRBV28 and TRBJ2-7; 7 nucleotides agree with TRBD2. CDR1 and CDR2 from the germline V gene are MDHEN and SYDVKM. Germline trimming cut 2 bases from V and 3 bases from J; bases unmatched to any gene: 4. This CDR3 contains 14 residues.

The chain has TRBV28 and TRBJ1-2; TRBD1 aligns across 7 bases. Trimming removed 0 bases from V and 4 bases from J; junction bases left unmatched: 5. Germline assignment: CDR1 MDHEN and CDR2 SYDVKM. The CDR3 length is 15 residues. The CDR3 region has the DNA TGTGCCAGCAGTTTATGGTCAGGGGGTGGCTATGGCTACACCTTC. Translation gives CASSLWSGGGYGYTF.

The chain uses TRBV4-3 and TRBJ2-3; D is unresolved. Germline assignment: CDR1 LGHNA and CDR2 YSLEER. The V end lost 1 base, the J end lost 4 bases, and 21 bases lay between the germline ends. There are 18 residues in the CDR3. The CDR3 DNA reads TGCGCCAGCAGCCAAGTCCCCTCTTCTAGTGTCTGGGCAGATACGCAGTATTTT. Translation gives CASSQVPSSSVWADTQYF.